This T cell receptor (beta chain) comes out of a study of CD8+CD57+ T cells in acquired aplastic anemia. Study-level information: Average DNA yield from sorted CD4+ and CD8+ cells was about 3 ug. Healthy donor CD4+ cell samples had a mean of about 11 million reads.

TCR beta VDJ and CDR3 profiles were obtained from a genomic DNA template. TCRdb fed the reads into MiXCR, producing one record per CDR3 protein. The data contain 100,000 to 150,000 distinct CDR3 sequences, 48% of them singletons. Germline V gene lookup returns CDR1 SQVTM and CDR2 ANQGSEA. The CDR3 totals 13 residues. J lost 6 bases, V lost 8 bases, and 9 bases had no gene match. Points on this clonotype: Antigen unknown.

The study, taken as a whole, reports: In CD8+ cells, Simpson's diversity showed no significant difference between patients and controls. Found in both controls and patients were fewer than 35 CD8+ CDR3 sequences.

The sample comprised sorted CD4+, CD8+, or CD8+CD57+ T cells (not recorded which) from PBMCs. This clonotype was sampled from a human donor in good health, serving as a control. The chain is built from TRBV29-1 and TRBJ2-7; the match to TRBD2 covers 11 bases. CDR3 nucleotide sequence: TGCAGCTTAGGGGCGGGACTAGCGGTCGAGCAGTACTTC. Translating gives CSLGAGLAVEQYF.